This T cell receptor beta chain comes out of a study of T cell responses to AZD1222 COVID-19 vaccine. General study results and limits: Repertoire sampling was restricted to post-peak T cell response timepoints.

The assay was immunoSEQ multiplex PCR, and TCRdb's table has in-frame clones only and misses some. The table lists roughly 160,000 clones, roughly 90% of them singletons, with 4% to 5.5% in the top ten. Germline trimming cut 4 bases from V and 5 bases from J; bases unmatched to any gene: 12. The V gene's germline CDR1 is LGHDT and CDR2 YNNKEL (reference sequence). The CDR3 is 17 residues long. On this clone itself: Its antigen remains unknown.

The sequences come from peripheral blood, collected 28 days after the second AZD1222 dose. This receptor was obtained from an adult who received the AZD1222 COVID-19 vaccine. The chain combines TRBV3-1 (or the pseudogene TRBV3-2) with TRBJ2-3, with 10 bases that match TRBD2. CDR3 in amino acids: CASSLPGSGGAKDTQYF. The CDR3 bases are TGTGCCAGCAGCCTCCCGGGGAGCGGGGGGGCTAAAGATACGCAGTATTTT.